These 32 T cell receptor beta chains were sequenced from one sample in a study of T cells after yellow fever vaccination. TCRdb passed the 5' RACE reads through MiXCR, listing each CDR3 protein once. The table includes about 320,000 distinct CDR3 sequences, 12% detected once. Sequencing used CD4+ T cells sorted from PBMCs, obtained 15 days after the yellow fever booster vaccination. These receptors originate from a man younger than 35 who received the YFV17D yellow fever vaccine.

This clonotype was observed a few times. The chain joins TRBV6-1 to TRBJ1-2, with D hard to call. This CDR3 has 13 residues. The germline V and J ends were trimmed by 0 bases and 1 base, with 3 bases remaining between them. Germline-derived CDR1 and CDR2 are MNHNS and SASEGT. CDR3 bases: TGTGCCAGCAGTGAAGCGGTTAACTATGGCTACACCTTC. Its translation is CASSEAVNYGYTF.

This clonotype occurred many times. The V and J genes are TRBV3-1 and TRBJ2-3; the match to TRBD2 covers 8 bases. The junction had 8 bases not matched to a gene; V was cut back by 4 bases and J by 5 bases. Germline loops: CDR1 LGHDT, CDR2 YNNKEL (reference sequence). The CDR3 totals 15 residues. The CDR3 DNA reads TGTGCCAGCAGCCGGTCCCCGGGGGGGCAAGATACGCAGTATTTT. The encoded protein is CASSRSPGGQDTQYF.

This clonotype was counted between two and nine times. The rearrangement uses TRBV12-3 or TRBV12-4 and TRBJ1-6; 9 nucleotides match TRBD1. Trimming at V came to 8 bases and at J to 9 bases, leaving 8 bases not matched to a gene. This CDR3 has 14 residues. In DNA form, the CDR3 reads TGTGCCAGCGGGCCGGGGACAGGGCTTTCACCCCTCCACTTT. This gives the protein CASGPGTGLSPLHF.

This clonotype has a handful of counts. The chain links TRBV21-1 to TRBJ1-4; the table assigns TRBD1, which was not confirmed against the DNA. TRBV21-1 is shown as a pseudogene. The CDR3 has 13 amino acids. CDR3 coding DNA: TGTGCCAGCAGCAAACCCCCCAGCGAAAAACTGTTTTTT. This translates into CASSKPPSEKLFF.

This clonotype was observed a handful of times. V is TRBV3-1 and J is TRBJ2-1; D is perhaps TRBD2 (6 bases). V was cut by 5 bases and J by 0 bases, with 14 bases left in between. There are 16 residues in the CDR3. Germline CDR1 and CDR2: LGHDT and YNNKEL (reference sequence). CDR3 sequence: CASSNSDGSSYNEQFF. CDR3 bases: TGTGCCAGCAGCAACTCGGACGGGAGCTCCTACAATGAGCAGTTCTTC.

The chain links TRBV2 to TRBJ2-5; 9 nucleotides align to TRBD2. V gave up 6 bases and J gave up 4 bases; unmatched junction bases: 12. The CDR3 spans 16 residues. CDR1 is SNHLY and CDR2 is FYNNEI in the germline V gene. The CDR3 loop is CASREIGRGGRETQYF. The CDR3 DNA reads as TGTGCCAGCAGGGAGATTGGGCGGGGGGGCCGAGAGACCCAGTACTTC.

This clonotype was seen only a few times. V is TRBV29-1 and J is TRBJ2-1, with D perhaps TRBD2 (7 bases). Trimming took 4 bases from V and 12 from J, leaving 19 bases between them. There are 13 residues in the CDR3. From germline, CDR1 is SQVTM and CDR2 ANQGSEA. DNA for the CDR3: TGCAGCGTTGGGCTAGCGGTTAGAGGGGGGCAGTTCTTC. As protein: CSVGLAVRGGQFF.

This clonotype has only a few counts. V and J are TRBV9 and TRBJ2-1; D is uncertain. Trimming removed 0 bases at V and 6 bases at J, with 13 bases between. Germline V CDR1 and CDR2: SGDLS, YYNGEE. The CDR3 is 15 amino acids. CDR3 coding DNA: TGTGCCAGCAGCGTAGCAGCGAATGTGGGCAATGAGCAGTTCTTC. Its translation: CASSVAANVGNEQFF.

The chain uses TRBV12-3 or TRBV12-4 and TRBJ2-3; 10 nucleotides align to TRBD2. Trimming at V came to 6 bases and at J to 0 bases, leaving 18 bases not matched to a gene. The CDR3 is made up of 20 amino acids. The CDR3 nucleotides read TGTGCCAGCAGCAGAACCGGCAGGGGGCTACTAGCGGGGAGCACAGATACGCAGTATTTT. This gives the protein CASSRTGRGLLAGSTDTQYF.

The sample holds many counts of this clonotype. The chain carries TRBV5-1 and TRBJ2-3, with 7 bases fitting TRBD1. V lost 0 bases, J lost 2 bases, and 6 bases stayed unmatched. There are 16 residues in the CDR3. CDR1 is SGHRS and CDR2 is YFSETQ in the germline V gene. CDR3 nucleotides: TGCGCCAGCAGCTTGGATACGGGACAGTACACAGATACGCAGTATTTT. It is translated as CASSLDTGQYTDTQYF.

This clonotype has at least ten counts. The chain couples TRBV12-3 or TRBV12-4 to TRBJ1-4, with 8 positions matching TRBD1. With V trimmed by 5 bases and J by 6 bases, 5 bases remained unmatched. The CDR3 extends over 14 amino acids. The chain's CDR3 is CASSLGQGYEKLFF. The CDR3 DNA reads TGTGCCAGCAGTCTAGGACAGGGCTATGAAAAACTGTTTTTT.

This clonotype has only a few counts. V is TRBV18 and J is TRBJ2-7; TRBD1 matches 9 bases. There are 15 residues in the CDR3. Germline CDR1 KGHSH, CDR2 LQKENI. The V gene end was trimmed by 3 bases and the J gene end by 5 bases; junction bases not matched to a gene: 8. CDR3 DNA: TGTGCCAGCTCACCCGGTTCCGGGACAGGGAACGAGCAGTACTTC. It yields the protein CASSPGSGTGNEQYF.

The chain links TRBV5-1 to TRBJ2-1, with D tentatively TRBD2 (5 bases). V lost 4 bases and J lost 0, with 11 bases in between. Germline values: CDR1 SGHRS, CDR2 YFSETQ. This CDR3 contains 15 residues. CDR3 loop: CASSTDGNSYNEQFF. The CDR3 nucleotides read TGCGCCAGCAGCACCGACGGGAACTCCTACAATGAGCAGTTCTTC.

The chain carries TRBV12-3 or TRBV12-4 and TRBJ2-4; D tentatively reads TRBD1 or TRBD2 (5 bases each). CDR3 length: 14 residues. V was pared by 8 bases and J by 8 bases, with 19 bases between. The CDR3 loop reads CASGLGAPEDIQYF. The CDR3 DNA follows: TGTGCCAGCGGCCTCGGGGCGCCTGAGGACATTCAGTACTTC.

This rearrangement joins TRBV20-1 to TRBJ1-3; D is undetermined. Looked up from germline, CDR1 is DFQATT and CDR2 is SNEGSKA (reference sequence). This CDR3 spans 13 amino acids. V was pared by 7 bases and J by 0 bases, with 10 bases between. The CDR3 sequence is CSVRQPSGNTIYF. In DNA, the CDR3 is TGCAGTGTCAGGCAACCCTCTGGAAACACCATATATTTT.

The chain carries TRBV7-9 and TRBJ1-2, with TRBD1 identical over 7 bases. Germline V gene sequence: CDR1 SEHNR, CDR2 FQNEAQ (reference sequence). The CDR3 spans 12 residues. V trimming: 5 bases; J trimming: 8 bases; junction bases outside the gene matches: 5. CDR3 amino acids: CASSPTGEGYTF. The CDR3 coding sequence is TGTGCCAGCAGCCCCACAGGGGAAGGCTACACCTTC.

This clonotype was found a few times. The rearrangement links TRBV5-1 to TRBJ2-5, with a tentative D call TRBD2 (6 bases). Trimming took 4 bases from V and 5 from J, leaving 15 bases between them. Germline V lookup: CDR1 SGHRS, CDR2 YFSETQ. The CDR3 is 14 amino acids. CDR3 in DNA: TGCGCCAGCAGCATACCGGGACGGGGGGAGACCCAGTACTTC. It codes for CASSIPGRGETQYF.

This clonotype appeared a few times. The V gene is TRBV6-2 or TRBV6-3, the J gene TRBJ2-3; possible D gene TRBD1, 5 bases. The V end was cut by 1 base, the J end by 1 base, with 12 bases between. Germline lookup yields CDR1 MNHEY and CDR2 SVGEGT. The CDR3 is 16 amino acids. CDR3 nucleotides: TGTGCCAGCAGTTACTTCGAAACGACAGGCACAGATACGCAGTATTTT. Translation: CASSYFETTGTDTQYF.

This clonotype was seen many times. The V and J genes are TRBV9 and TRBJ2-4; D unclear. Trimming left V 0 bases short and J 8 bases short, with 12 bases between. The CDR3 sequence is 14 residues long. From germline, CDR1 is SGDLS and CDR2 YYNGEE. This CDR3 reads CASSVEQHGYIQYF. CDR3 nucleotide sequence: TGTGCCAGCAGCGTAGAGCAGCACGGATACATTCAGTACTTC. The full variable domain, completed using reference TRBV9 and TRBJ2-4, is DSGVTQTPKHLITATGQRVTLRCSPRSGDLSVYWYQQSLDQGLQFLIQYYNGEERAKGNILERFSAQQFPDLHSELNLSSLELGDSALYFCASSVEQHGYIQYFGAGTRLSVL.

This clonotype was picked up a small number of times. The chain employs TRBV5-1 and TRBJ2-1; 12 bases are a match to TRBD1. In germline, CDR1 is SGHRS, CDR2 YFSETQ. V trimming: 7 bases; J trimming: 9 bases; junction bases outside the gene matches: 11. The CDR3 length is 15 residues. The CDR3 spells CASVTGTGGRGEQFF. As DNA, the CDR3 is TGCGCCAGCGTAACCGGGACAGGGGGCAGGGGTGAGCAGTTCTTC.

This clonotype was seen more than once but under ten times. V and J are TRBV2 and TRBJ1-2; D is possibly TRBD1 (5 bases). The CDR3 has 13 residues. Trimming cost V 0 bases and J 4 bases, with 6 bases left between them. Germline values: CDR1 SNHLY, CDR2 FYNNEI. CDR3 region: CASSEAGVYGYTF. The CDR3 DNA is TGTGCCAGCAGTGAAGCAGGGGTCTATGGCTACACCTTC.

Here the CDR3 reads CASSQGDSLDTQYF. The CDR3 nucleotides are TGTGCCAGCAGCCAAGGTGACAGTCTGGATACGCAGTATTTT. The V call is TRBV14, the J call TRBJ2-3; perhaps TRBD1 as D (5 bases). From germline, CDR1 is SGHDN and CDR2 FVKESK. Trimming removed 1 base at V and 6 bases at J, with 11 bases between. The CDR3 totals 14 residues.

There are a few counts of this clonotype. The chain joins TRBV28 to TRBJ2-5; possibly TRBD1 for D (6 bases). The CDR3 is made up of 14 amino acids. V shed 0 bases and J shed 2 bases, with 7 bases lying between them. The V gene's germline CDR1 is MDHEN and CDR2 SYDVKM. The CDR3 nucleotides read TGTGCCAGCAGTTTATGGGACAGACAAGAGACCCAGTACTTC. Residues: CASSLWDRQETQYF.

This chain joins TRBV29-1 and TRBJ1-1; 7 nucleotides agree with TRBD1. J gave up 0 bases and V 7 bases, and 5 bases lay outside the gene matches. This CDR3 has 13 amino acids. CDR1 is SQVTM, CDR2 ANQGSEA, per germline. The CDR3 region has the DNA TGCAGCGGAGAGGGACAGATGAACACTGAAGCTTTCTTT. As protein: CSGEGQMNTEAFF.

This chain connects TRBV12-3 or TRBV12-4 to TRBJ1-5, with 8 bases identical to TRBD1. V was pared by 6 bases and J by 6 bases, with 10 bases of the junction left unmatched. The CDR3 loop spans 15 amino acids. The CDR3 here is CASRPGTGMSQPQHF. CDR3 nucleotides: TGTGCCAGCAGACCCGGGACAGGTATGTCTCAGCCCCAGCATTTT.

This clonotype was observed a few times. The V gene is TRBV20-1, the J gene TRBJ2-3, with 9 bases aligning to TRBD1. This CDR3 has 14 residues. The germline V gene encodes CDR1 DFQATT and CDR2 SNEGSKA (reference sequence). Trimming at V came to 5 bases and at J to 4 bases, leaving 7 bases not matched to a gene. This CDR3 reads CSAPGTGTSDTQYF. As DNA, the CDR3 is TGCAGTGCTCCCGGGACAGGGACCTCAGATACGCAGTATTTT.

V is TRBV6-6 and J is TRBJ2-1, with 9 bases fitting TRBD1. Germline CDR1 is MNHNY and CDR2 is SVGAGI (reference sequence). The CDR3 covers 14 residues. V gave up 7 bases and J gave up 6 bases; unmatched junction bases: 7. The CDR3 DNA is TGTGCCAGCACCGGACAGGGGTTTGTCAATGAGCAGTTCTTC. It translates to CASTGQGFVNEQFF.

The chain is built from TRBV24-1 and TRBJ2-5; either TRBD1 or TRBD2 may fit D (6 bases each). Looked up from germline, CDR1 is KGHDR and CDR2 is SFDVKD. CDR3 length: 13 residues. Trimming took 7 bases from V and 8 from J, leaving 16 bases between them. The CDR3 spells CATSRGTSSTQYF. In DNA form, the CDR3 reads TGTGCCACCAGCCGCGGGACATCGAGTACCCAGTACTTC.

The rearrangement links TRBV7-9 to TRBJ1-1; D is perhaps TRBD1 (5 bases). The CDR3 loop spans 12 amino acids. Trimming removed 3 bases from V and 8 bases from J, with 10 bases in between. CDR1 is SEHNR and CDR2 is FQNEAQ in the germline V gene (reference sequence). As DNA, the CDR3 is TGTGCCAGCAGCTTGGGACCGCAGGAAGCTTTCTTT. It is translated as CASSLGPQEAFF.

This clonotype was seen only a few times. This chain connects TRBV29-1 to TRBJ2-7; D is unclear. CDR3 length: 11 residues. V was trimmed by 2 bases and J by 9 bases, leaving 11 bases between them. Germline V lookup: CDR1 SQVTM, CDR2 ANQGSEA. CDR3 sequence (DNA): TGCAGCGTTGAATTTGTGCGGAGGCAGTACTTC. This translates into CSVEFVRRQYF.

In its sample, this clonotype was seen a few times. The chain is built from TRBV5-1 and TRBJ2-5; 9 positions match TRBD1. Germline trimming cut 3 bases from V and 5 bases from J; bases unmatched to any gene: 8. Germline CDR1 SGHRS, CDR2 YFSETQ. The length of the CDR3 is 15 residues. CDR3 bases: TGCGCCAGCAGCTGGGCAGACAGGGGGAGCGAGACCCAGTACTTC. It is translated as CASSWADRGSETQYF.

This clonotype was detected a few times. The CDR3 loop is CASSLSGRGETQYF. The CDR3 DNA is TGTGCCAGCAGTTTATCGGGCCGGGGGGAGACCCAGTACTTC. V usage is TRBV28 and J usage is TRBJ2-5; the D gene is possibly TRBD2 (6 bases). The CDR3 totals 14 residues. The germline CDR1 and CDR2 sequences are MDHEN and SYDVKM. The V end was cut by 1 base, the J end by 5 bases, with 11 bases between.